The 8 T cell receptor beta chains below all came from one sample that was sequenced in a study of T-cell memory formation after mild COVID-19. TCRdb reprocessed the 5' RACE reads with MiXCR, giving one entry per CDR3 protein. The sample consists of 430,000 or so distinct CDR3 sequences, 25% of them appearing once. The source material was PBMCs or a T cell subset sorted from them (not recorded which). The receptors stem from an adult woman who had mild COVID-19 (a few samples of this study predate the infection). Cell type and time point are not known.

The chain joins TRBV28 to TRBJ2-1, with TRBD2 identical over 13 bases. Looked up from germline, CDR1 is MDHEN and CDR2 is SYDVKM. V trimming: 4 bases; J trimming: 0 bases; junction bases outside the gene matches: 9. The CDR3 is 19 residues long. The CDR3 loop reads CASSSPGLAGVSSYNEQFF. In DNA form, the CDR3 reads TGTGCCAGCAGTTCCCCCGGACTAGCGGGAGTTAGCTCCTACAATGAGCAGTTCTTC.

This chain joins TRBV5-4 and TRBJ2-1, with 10 bases matching TRBD2. Germline V gene data show CDR1 as SGHNT and CDR2 as YYREEE (reference sequence). This CDR3 is built from 14 residues. With 1 base clipped from V and 8 bases from J, the junction kept 3 bases outside the gene matches. The CDR3 DNA reads as TGTGCCAGCAGCTTGACTAGCGGGATCGATGAGCAGTTCTTC. Its translation: CASSLTSGIDEQFF.

This clonotype was found many times. The chain links TRBV7-2 to TRBJ2-5; D possibly matches TRBD1 or TRBD2 (6 bases each). CDR1 SGHTA and CDR2 FQGNSA come from the germline V gene. V shed 4 bases and J shed 4 bases, with 16 bases lying between them. The CDR3 runs 15 residues. CDR3 loop: CASSSPGALRETQYF. CDR3 sequence (DNA): TGTGCCAGCAGCTCCCCGGGGGCGCTCAGAGAGACCCAGTACTTC.

This clonotype was observed a handful of times. V and J are TRBV7-9 and TRBJ2-1, with unresolved D. CDR3 length equals 12 residues. V shed 5 bases and J shed 7 bases, with 9 bases lying between them. From germline, CDR1 is SEHNR and CDR2 FQNEAQ (reference sequence). This chain's CDR3 is CASSPSPNEQFF. The CDR3, as DNA: TGTGCCAGCAGCCCCAGCCCTAATGAGCAGTTCTTC.

This clonotype was observed a few times. The genes are TRBV12-3 or TRBV12-4 and TRBJ2-2; D perhaps matches TRBD1 (6 bases). The CDR3 sequence is 16 residues long. V lost 3 bases and J 4 bases, leaving 15 bases between the germline ends. Here the CDR3 reads CASSFYVGASTGELFF. CDR3 in DNA: TGTGCCAGCAGTTTCTATGTGGGGGCAAGCACCGGGGAGCTGTTTTTT.

In its sample, this clonotype was seen a few times. The J gene is TRBJ2-1, the V gene TRBV11-2; weak D call: TRBD2 (6 bases). V was cut by 8 bases and J by 4 bases, with 21 bases left in between. Germline V gene sequence: CDR1 SGHAT, CDR2 FQNNGV. The CDR3 length is 16 residues. CDR3 loop: CASPVDGDLPYNEQFF. In DNA form, the CDR3 reads TGTGCCAGCCCAGTGGATGGGGACTTACCATACAATGAGCAGTTCTTC.

The V and J genes are TRBV11-2 and TRBJ1-2; D is undetermined. V shed 6 bases and J shed 1 base, with 15 bases lying between them. Germline V lookup: CDR1 SGHAT, CDR2 FQNNGV. The CDR3 loop spans 15 amino acids. The CDR3 region has the DNA TGTGCCAGCAGTCATGGGGTGAATCATAACTATGGCTACACCTTC. Translated, it gives CASSHGVNHNYGYTF.

The chain carries TRBV6-2 or TRBV6-3 and TRBJ2-1, with D possibly matching TRBD2 (6 bases). V dropped 8 bases and J dropped 10 bases, with 18 bases sitting between them. The CDR3 totals 13 residues. The germline CDR1 and CDR2 sequences are MNHEY and SVGEGT. The CDR3 DNA reads TGTGCCAGCGAGACAAGCGGGCGAAGGGAGCAGTTCTTC. Its protein product is CASETSGRREQFF.